A selection of T cell receptor beta chains follows, all from one sample in a study of vaccination and CD4 T cells after COVID-19. TCRdb recomputed calls from the PCR reads with MiXCR, one row per CDR3 protein. The sample holds 20,000 to 25,000 distinct CDR3 sequences, 44% seen once. The antigens for these receptors are not known. The material sequenced was CD4+ T cells from blood, cultured in vitro, taken before SARS-CoV-2 vaccination. The receptor source for this set is a human donor who received a COVID-19 vaccine. The conserved cysteine and the conserved F or W are not part of the CDR3 here. For some rows the clone size is stated as once, few or many, or as a class when expanded; others skip it.

size | J | V | length | CDR3
few | TRBJ2-5 | TRBV12-3/TRBV12-4 | 12 | ASSRTGDQETQY
few | TRBJ2-5 | TRBV20-1 | 13 | SARTGGEYQETQY
NA | TRBJ1-5 | TRBV30 | 13 | AWSVQAHSNQPQH
NA | TRBJ2-7 | TRBV18 | 12 | ASSPGQGADEQY
NA | TRBJ2-1 | TRBV20-1 | 12 | SASASLADGEQF
NA | TRBJ2-3 | TRBV11-2 | 15 | ASSLAIEGGTADTQY
NA | TRBJ2-2 | TRBV11-3 | 11 | ASSLDLSGELF
few | TRBJ2-5 | TRBV20-1 | 11 | SGRGPLQETQY
NA | TRBJ2-3 | TRBV5-4 | 11 | ASRAHSTDTQY
NA | TRBJ1-2 | TRBV24-1 | 14 | ATSDADRGPVYGYT
NA | TRBJ1-4 | TRBV12-3/TRBV12-4 | 11 | ASNINANEKLF
NA | TRBJ2-1 | TRBV7-2 | 13 | ASSLAGTGNNEQF
once | TRBJ2-7 | TRBV6-1 | 11 | ASQTGASYEQY
NA | TRBJ1-2 | TRBV19 | 14 | ASSPRKSRRGYGYT
NA | TRBJ1-2 | TRBV5-5 | 10 | ASSLATHGYT
NA | TRBJ2-3 | TRBV2 | 15 | ASKGDTGGAASDTQY
NA | TRBJ2-1 | TRBV7-2 | 12 | ASSSPGGYNEQF
NA | TRBJ2-2 | TRBV19 | 15 | ASNILGQVSNTGELF
NA | TRBJ2-1 | TRBV11-1 | 14 | ASSLTGRGGYNEQF
NA | TRBJ1-1 | TRBV6-5 | 13 | ASSYGTGADTEAF
NA | TRBJ1-3 | TRBV29-1 | 15 | SVEDRGRVSSGNTIY
few | TRBJ2-3 | TRBV6-1 | 9 | ASSPADTQY
NA | TRBJ1-5 | TRBV10-2 | 17 | ASSESAGQILYSNQPQH
NA | TRBJ1-1 | TRBV29-1 | 10 | SVGASWGGAF
NA | TRBJ2-5 | TRBV9 | 13 | ASSVETGVDETQY